This TCR beta chain was recovered during a study of chemoradiotherapy in HPV16-positive cancers. Clones were sequenced by immunoSEQ multiplex PCR, and TCRdb holds only the in-frame ones, with some missing. The repertoire holds more than 25,000 clones, about 93% seen once, with 18% in the top ten. Germline loops: CDR1 LGHNA, CDR2 YSLEER. The CDR3 length is 16 residues. The V end was cut by 0 bases, the J end by 1 base, with 10 bases between. The genes are TRBV4-3 and TRBJ2-1; a weak D match, TRBD2 (5 bases). The starting material was blood, obtained from a patient who underwent chemoradiotherapy. The source is a human donor with HPV-associated anogenital cancer. CDR3 sequence (DNA): TGCGCCAGCAGCCAAGACTGGGTAGCGTCCTACAATGAGCAGTTCTTC. Amino acids: CASSQDWVASYNEQFF.